This section outlines one TCR beta chain sequence together with its context. These data originate in a study of blood T cells in healthy people across ages. Whole-study context: Capture by template switching was about one barcoded beta molecule per two T cells.

The CDR3 loop spans 13 amino acids. Germline V CDR1 and CDR2: MDHEN, SYDVKM. The V gene lost 10 bases and the J gene lost 5 bases, with 18 bases spanning the gap. Samples each had at least 5.5 micrograms of total RNA extracted. Sample-barcoded 5' priming and a J-beta primer mix drove a second PCR of about 7 to 12 cycles. Each cDNA molecule carried a tag from a template-switch adaptor that contained 12 random nucleotides. TCRdb analysed the 5' RACE reads with MiXCR anew, one entry per CDR3 protein. Of 1.5 million to 2 million distinct CDR3 sequences listed, roughly 49% are singletons. The sequenced sample was blood. The clonotype originates from a woman in her forties in good health. V is TRBV28 and J is TRBJ2-7, with D perhaps matching TRBD1 (6 bases). CDR3 coding DNA: TGTGCCACCAGGACAGAGGCCCCCGACGAGCAGTACTTC. As protein: CATRTEAPDEQYF.